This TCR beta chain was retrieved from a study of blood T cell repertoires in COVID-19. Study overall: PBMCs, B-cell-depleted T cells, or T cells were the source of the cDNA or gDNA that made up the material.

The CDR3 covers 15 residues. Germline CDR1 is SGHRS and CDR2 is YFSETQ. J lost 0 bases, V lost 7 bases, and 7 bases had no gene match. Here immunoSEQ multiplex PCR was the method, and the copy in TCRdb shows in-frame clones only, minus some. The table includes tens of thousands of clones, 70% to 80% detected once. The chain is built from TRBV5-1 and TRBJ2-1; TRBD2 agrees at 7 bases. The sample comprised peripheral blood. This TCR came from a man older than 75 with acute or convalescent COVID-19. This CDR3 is CASHPGGSSYNEQFF. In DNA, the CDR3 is TGCGCCAGCCACCCCGGGGGGAGCTCCTACAATGAGCAGTTCTTC. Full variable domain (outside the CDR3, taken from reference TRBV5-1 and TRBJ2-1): KAGVTQTPRYLIKTRGQQVTLSCSPISGHRSVSWYQQTPGQGLQFLFEYFSETQRNKGNFPGRFSGRQFSNSRSEMNVSTLELGDSALYLCASHPGGSSYNEQFFGPGTRLTVL.